What follows describes a single TCR beta chain. Clones were read by immunoSEQ multiplex PCR, and TCRdb kept only the in-frame ones, dropping some. The sample holds about 150,000 clones, over 85% seen once. This sample is drawn from a study of control samples from healthy donors and cancer patients. CDR3 length equals 18 residues. V lost 2 bases, J lost 5 bases, and 22 bases lay in between. Germline values: CDR1 LGHDT, CDR2 YNNKEL (reference sequence). The chain has TRBV3-1 (or the pseudogene TRBV3-2) and TRBJ2-1; D could derive from TRBD1 or TRBD2 (5 bases each). The origin of this receptor is a man aged 50 or older in good health. The specimen was blood. DNA for the CDR3: TGTGCCAGCAGCCAAATAAAAGGGACCGGGTCGAGGGACAATGAGCAGTTCTTC. Amino acid sequence: CASSQIKGTGSRDNEQFF.